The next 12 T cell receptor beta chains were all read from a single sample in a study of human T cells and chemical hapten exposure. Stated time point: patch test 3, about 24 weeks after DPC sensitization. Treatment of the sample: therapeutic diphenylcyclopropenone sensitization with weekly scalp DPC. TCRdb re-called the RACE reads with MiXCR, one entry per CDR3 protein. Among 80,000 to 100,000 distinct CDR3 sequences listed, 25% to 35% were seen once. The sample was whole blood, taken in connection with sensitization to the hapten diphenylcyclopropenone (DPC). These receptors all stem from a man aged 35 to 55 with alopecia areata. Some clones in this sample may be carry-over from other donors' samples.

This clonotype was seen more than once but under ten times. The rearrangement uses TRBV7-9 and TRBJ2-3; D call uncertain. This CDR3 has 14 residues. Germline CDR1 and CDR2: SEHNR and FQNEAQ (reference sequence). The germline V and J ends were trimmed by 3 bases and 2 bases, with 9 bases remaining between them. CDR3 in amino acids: CASSFEASTDTQYF. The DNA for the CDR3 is TGTGCCAGCAGCTTCGAGGCCTCCACAGATACGCAGTATTTT.

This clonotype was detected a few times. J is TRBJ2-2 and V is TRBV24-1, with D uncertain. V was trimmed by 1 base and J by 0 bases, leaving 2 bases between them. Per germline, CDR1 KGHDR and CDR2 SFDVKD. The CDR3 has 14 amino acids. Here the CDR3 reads CATSDLSNTGELFF. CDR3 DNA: TGTGCCACCAGTGATTTATCGAACACCGGGGAGCTGTTTTTT.

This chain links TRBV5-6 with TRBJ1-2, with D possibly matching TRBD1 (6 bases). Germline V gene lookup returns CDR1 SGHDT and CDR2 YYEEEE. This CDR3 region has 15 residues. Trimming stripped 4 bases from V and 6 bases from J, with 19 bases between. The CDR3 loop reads CASSLWTGTLHGYTF. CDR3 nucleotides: TGTGCCAGCAGCCTGTGGACCGGGACACTCCATGGCTACACCTTC. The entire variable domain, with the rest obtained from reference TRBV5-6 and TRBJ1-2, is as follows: DAGVTQSPTHLIKTRGQQVTLRCSPKSGHDTVSWYQQALGQGPQFIFQYYEEEERQRGNFPDRFSGHQFPNYSSELNVNALLLGDSALYLCASSLWTGTLHGYTFGSGTRLTVV.

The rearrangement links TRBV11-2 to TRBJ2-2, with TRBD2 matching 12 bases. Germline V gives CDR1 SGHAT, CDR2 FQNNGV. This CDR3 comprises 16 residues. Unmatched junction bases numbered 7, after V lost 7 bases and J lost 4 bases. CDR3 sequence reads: CASIHPGLAGTGELFF. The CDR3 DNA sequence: TGTGCCAGCATCCACCCGGGACTAGCGGGCACCGGGGAGCTGTTTTTT.

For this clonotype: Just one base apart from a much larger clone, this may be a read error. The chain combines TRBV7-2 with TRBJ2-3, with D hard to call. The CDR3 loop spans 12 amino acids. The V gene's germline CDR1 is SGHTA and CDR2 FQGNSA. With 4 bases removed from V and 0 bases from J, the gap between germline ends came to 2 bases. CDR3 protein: CASSCSTDTQYF. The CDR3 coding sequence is TGTGCCAGCAGCTGTAGCACAGATACGCAGTATTTT.

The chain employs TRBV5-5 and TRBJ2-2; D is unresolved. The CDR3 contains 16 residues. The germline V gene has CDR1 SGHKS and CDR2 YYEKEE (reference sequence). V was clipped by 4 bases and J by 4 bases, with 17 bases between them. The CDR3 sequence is CASSPDPSPATGELFF. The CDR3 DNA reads TGTGCCAGCAGCCCGGACCCGTCCCCGGCCACCGGGGAGCTGTTTTTT.

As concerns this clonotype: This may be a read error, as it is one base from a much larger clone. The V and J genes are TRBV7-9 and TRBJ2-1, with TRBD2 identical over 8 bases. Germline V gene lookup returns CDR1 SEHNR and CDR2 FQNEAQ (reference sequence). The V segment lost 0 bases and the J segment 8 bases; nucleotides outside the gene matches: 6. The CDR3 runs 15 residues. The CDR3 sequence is CASSLAGRAGDEQFF. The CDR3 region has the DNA TGTGCCAGCAGCTTAGCGGGACGAGCGGGAGATGAGCAGTTCTTC.

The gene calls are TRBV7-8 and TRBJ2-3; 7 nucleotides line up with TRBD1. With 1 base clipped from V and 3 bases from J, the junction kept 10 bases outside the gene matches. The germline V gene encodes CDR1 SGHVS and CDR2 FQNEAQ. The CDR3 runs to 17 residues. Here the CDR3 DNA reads TGTGCCAGCAGCTTAGGTGTCTCCGGACAGGCAACAGATACGCAGTATTTT. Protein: CASSLGVSGQATDTQYF.

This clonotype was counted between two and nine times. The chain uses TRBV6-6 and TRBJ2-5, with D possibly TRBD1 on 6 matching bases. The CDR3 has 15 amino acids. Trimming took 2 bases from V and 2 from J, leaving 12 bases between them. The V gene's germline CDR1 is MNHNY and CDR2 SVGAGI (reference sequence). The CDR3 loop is CASSYQGQTQETQYF. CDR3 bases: TGTGCCAGCAGTTACCAAGGACAGACTCAAGAGACCCAGTACTTC.

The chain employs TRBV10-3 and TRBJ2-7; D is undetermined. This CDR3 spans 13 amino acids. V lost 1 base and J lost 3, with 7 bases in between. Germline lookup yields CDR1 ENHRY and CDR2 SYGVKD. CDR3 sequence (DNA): TGTGCCATCAGTGAGTATGAGAACTACGAGCAGTACTTC. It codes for CAISEYENYEQYF.

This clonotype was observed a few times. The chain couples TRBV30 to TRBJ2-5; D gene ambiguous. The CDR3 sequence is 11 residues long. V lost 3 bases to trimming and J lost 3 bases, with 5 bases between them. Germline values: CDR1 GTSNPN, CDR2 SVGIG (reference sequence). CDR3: CAWRTEETQYF. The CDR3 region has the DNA TGTGCCTGGAGAACAGAAGAGACCCAGTACTTC.

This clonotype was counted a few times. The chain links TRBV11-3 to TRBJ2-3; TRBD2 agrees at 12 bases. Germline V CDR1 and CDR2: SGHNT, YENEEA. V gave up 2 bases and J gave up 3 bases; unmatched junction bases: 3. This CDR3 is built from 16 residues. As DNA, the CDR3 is TGTGCCAGCAGCTTACTAGCGGGAGGGGCGACAGATACGCAGTATTTT. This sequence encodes CASSLLAGGATDTQYF.